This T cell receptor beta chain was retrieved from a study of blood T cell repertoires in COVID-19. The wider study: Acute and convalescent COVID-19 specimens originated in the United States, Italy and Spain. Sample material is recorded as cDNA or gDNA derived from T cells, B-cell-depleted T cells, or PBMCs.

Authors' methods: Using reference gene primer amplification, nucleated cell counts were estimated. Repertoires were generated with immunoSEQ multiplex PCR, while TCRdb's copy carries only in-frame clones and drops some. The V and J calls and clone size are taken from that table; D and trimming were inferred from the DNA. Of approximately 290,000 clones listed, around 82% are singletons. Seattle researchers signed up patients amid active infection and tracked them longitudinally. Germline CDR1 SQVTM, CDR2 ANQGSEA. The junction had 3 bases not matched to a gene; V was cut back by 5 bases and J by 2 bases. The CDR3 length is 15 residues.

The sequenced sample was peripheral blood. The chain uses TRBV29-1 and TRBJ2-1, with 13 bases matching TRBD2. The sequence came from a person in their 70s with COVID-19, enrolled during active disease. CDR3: CSVRTSGSPYNEQFF. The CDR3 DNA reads TGCAGCGTTCGGACTAGCGGGAGTCCCTACAATGAGCAGTTCTTC.